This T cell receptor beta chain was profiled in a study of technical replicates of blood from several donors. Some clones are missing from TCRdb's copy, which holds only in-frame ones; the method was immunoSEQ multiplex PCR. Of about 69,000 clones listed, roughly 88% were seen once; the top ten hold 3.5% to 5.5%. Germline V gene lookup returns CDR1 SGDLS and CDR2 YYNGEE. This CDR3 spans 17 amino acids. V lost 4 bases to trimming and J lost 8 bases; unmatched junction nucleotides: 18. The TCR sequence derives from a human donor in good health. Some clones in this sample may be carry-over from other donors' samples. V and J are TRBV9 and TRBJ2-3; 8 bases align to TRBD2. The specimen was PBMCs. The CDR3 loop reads CASSLLPAGGQGGTQYF. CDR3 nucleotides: TGTGCCAGCAGCCTTCTCCCGGCGGGAGGCCAAGGAGGTACGCAGTATTTT.